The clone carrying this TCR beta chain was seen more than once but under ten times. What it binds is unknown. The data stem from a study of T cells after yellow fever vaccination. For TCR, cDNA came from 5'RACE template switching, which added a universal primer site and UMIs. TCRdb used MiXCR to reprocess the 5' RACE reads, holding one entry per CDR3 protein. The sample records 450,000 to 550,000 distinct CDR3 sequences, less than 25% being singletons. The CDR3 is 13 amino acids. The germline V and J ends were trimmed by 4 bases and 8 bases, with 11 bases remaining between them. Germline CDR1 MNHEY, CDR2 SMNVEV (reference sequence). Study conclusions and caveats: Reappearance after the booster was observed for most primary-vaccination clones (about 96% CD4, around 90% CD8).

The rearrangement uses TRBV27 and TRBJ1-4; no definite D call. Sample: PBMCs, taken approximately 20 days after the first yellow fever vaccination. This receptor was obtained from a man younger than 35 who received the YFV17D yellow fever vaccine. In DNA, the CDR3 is TGTGCCAGCAGTTCTTTCCTAGGGGAAAAACTGTTTTTT. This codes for CASSSFLGEKLFF.